The 28 T cell receptor beta chains reported below all come from one sample, sequenced in a study of preoperative IRX-2 immunotherapy in early breast cancer. The repertoire was sequenced with immunoSEQ multiplex PCR; TCRdb's copy has only in-frame clones and lacks some. Among around 60,000 clones, approximately 93% were seen once, and the ten largest hold around 1.7%. As to treatment: preoperative locoregional IRX-2 cytokine immunotherapy. The specimen was taken from a patient treated with IRX-2 immunotherapy. Source of these receptors: a human donor with breast cancer.

V usage is TRBV7-2 and J usage is TRBJ2-7, with 7 bases aligning to TRBD1. The CDR3 is 16 amino acids. The germline gives CDR1 SGHTA, CDR2 FQGNSA. The V segment lost 1 base and the J segment 0 bases; nucleotides outside the gene matches: 6. The CDR3 region is CASSLGAGGDSYEQYF. CDR3 nucleotides: TGTGCCAGCAGCTTAGGGGCAGGGGGTGACTCCTACGAGCAGTACTTC.

The table lists this clone with a count of one. The chain has TRBV27 and TRBJ2-7, with TRBD1 matching 7 bases. The CDR3 is made up of 13 amino acids. Trimming at V came to 6 bases and at J to 5 bases, leaving 7 bases not matched to a gene. CDR1 is MNHEY, CDR2 SMNVEV, per germline (reference sequence). The CDR3 loop is CASRLTGAHEQYF. In DNA, the CDR3 is TGTGCCAGCAGGCTTACAGGGGCCCACGAGCAGTACTTC.

The chain combines TRBV5-1 with TRBJ1-4, with D tentatively TRBD1 (5 bases). This CDR3 has 13 residues. Between the trimmed V and J ends, which lost 1 base and 8 bases, there was a span of 9 bases. Germline V gene data show CDR1 as SGHRS and CDR2 as YFSETQ. CDR3 nucleotide sequence: TGCGCCAGCAGCTTGTGGCAGGGCGAAAAACTGTTTTTT. Amino acid sequence: CASSLWQGEKLFF.

The chain links TRBV15 to TRBJ1-2; D not resolved. The CDR3 is made up of 16 amino acids. Trimming took off 0 bases at V and 0 bases at J, with 11 bases between the two ends. CDR1 LNHNV and CDR2 YYDKDF come from the germline V gene (reference sequence). The chain's CDR3 is CATSRDPGSSNYGYTF. The CDR3 nucleotides are TGTGCCACCAGCAGAGATCCGGGCTCCTCTAACTATGGCTACACCTTC.

The V call is TRBV7-9, the J call TRBJ1-1; weak D call: TRBD1 (5 bases). V dropped 3 bases and J dropped 7 bases, with 15 bases sitting between them. This CDR3 is built from 14 residues. Per the germline V gene, CDR1 is SEHNR and CDR2 is FQNEAQ (reference sequence). As DNA, the CDR3 is TGTGCCAGCAGCTTGACAGACCCCAGCGGTGAAGCTTTCTTT. The encoded protein is CASSLTDPSGEAFF.

CDR3 in DNA: TGTGCCAGCAGTTTCGCGGGACAGGCTGACTCTGGAAACACCATATATTTT. This codes for CASSFAGQADSGNTIYF. The chain couples TRBV28 to TRBJ1-3; 8 bases align to TRBD1. This CDR3 is built from 17 residues. CDR1 and CDR2 from the germline V gene are MDHEN and SYDVKM. V shed 3 bases, J shed 0 bases, and the junction held 7 bases outside the gene matches.

The chain combines TRBV7-2 with TRBJ2-2; D ambiguous. Trimming took off 1 base at V and 9 bases at J, with 12 bases between the two ends. Germline-derived CDR1 and CDR2 are SGHTA and FQGNSA. The CDR3 length is 14 residues. DNA for the CDR3: TGTGCCAGCAGCTTAGATGCCCGCCTGAGGGAGCTGTTTTTT. This encodes CASSLDARLRELFF.

The CDR3 region is CASSEGLRSYNEQFF. The CDR3 DNA sequence: TGTGCCAGCAGTGAGGGACTACGCTCCTACAATGAGCAGTTCTTC. The chain carries TRBV27 and TRBJ2-1; the match to TRBD2 covers 7 bases. There are 15 residues in the CDR3. J lost 0 bases, V lost 5 bases, and 4 bases had no gene match. Looked up from germline, CDR1 is MNHEY and CDR2 is SMNVEV (reference sequence).

The chain recombines TRBV5-1 with TRBJ2-3; D unclear. The length of the CDR3 is 11 residues. Germline V lookup: CDR1 SGHRS, CDR2 YFSETQ. The V end lost 6 bases, the J end lost 5 bases, and 7 bases lay between the germline ends. This chain's CDR3 is CASTLGDTQYF. The DNA for the CDR3 is TGCGCCAGCACCCTAGGAGATACGCAGTATTTT.

This chain uses TRBV29-1 with TRBJ1-1, with TRBD1 matching over 7 bases. The length of the CDR3 is 13 residues. Germline V gene sequence: CDR1 SQVTM, CDR2 ANQGSEA. V gave up 7 bases and J gave up 0 bases; unmatched junction bases: 5. CDR3 coding DNA: TGCAGCGCACGGGACAGCATGAACACTGAAGCTTTCTTT. It translates to CSARDSMNTEAFF. Looking up the rest from reference TRBV29-1 and TRBJ1-1 gives the full variable domain: SAVISQKPSRDICQRGTSLTIQCQVDSQVTMMFWYRQQPGQSLTLIATANQGSEATYESGFVIDKFPISRPNLTFSTLTVSNMSPEDSSIYLCSARDSMNTEAFFGQGTRLTVV.

The rearrangement links TRBV7-2 to TRBJ1-2; 12 bases map to TRBD1. Unmatched junction bases numbered 6, after V lost 6 bases and J lost 4 bases. The CDR3 length is 15 residues. Germline CDR1 reads SGHTA; CDR2 reads FQGNSA. In DNA, the CDR3 is TGTGCCAGCAGTGGGGACAGGGGGCGCATCTATGGCTACACCTTC. Encoded protein: CASSGDRGRIYGYTF. The full variable domain, completed using reference TRBV7-2 and TRBJ1-2, is GAGVSQSPSNKVTEKGKDVELRCDPISGHTALYWYRQSLGQGLEFLIYFQGNSAPDKSGLPSDRFSAERTGGSVSTLTIQRTQQEDSAVYLCASSGDRGRIYGYTFGSGTRLTVV.

The chain uses TRBV18 and TRBJ2-2, with a weak D call TRBD1 (5 bases). Deletions cut 4 bases from V and 3 bases from J, with 15 bases between. The CDR3 runs to 16 residues. Germline lookup yields CDR1 KGHSH and CDR2 LQKENI. The CDR3 spells CASSRNQGRDTGELFF. The CDR3 bases are TGTGCCAGCTCACGAAATCAGGGTCGGGACACCGGGGAGCTGTTTTTT. Variable domain in full (rest from reference TRBV18 and TRBJ2-2): NAGVMQNPRHLVRRRGQEARLRCSPMKGHSHVYWYRQLPEEGLKFMVYLQKENIIDESGMPKERFSAEFPKEGPSILRIQQVVRGDSAAYFCASSRNQGRDTGELFFGEGSRLTVL.

This chain connects TRBV5-6 to TRBJ1-2; perhaps TRBD1 as D (5 bases). Trimming removed 2 bases at V and 2 bases at J, with 7 bases between. Per the germline V gene, CDR1 is SGHDT and CDR2 is YYEEEE. The CDR3 covers 13 residues. The CDR3 loop is CASSLNRNYGYTF. Here the CDR3 DNA reads TGTGCCAGCAGCTTAAACAGGAACTATGGCTACACCTTC.

The gene calls are TRBV29-1 and TRBJ2-1; D is undetermined. The germline V and J ends were trimmed by 5 bases and 3 bases, with 8 bases remaining between them. Germline CDR1 SQVTM, CDR2 ANQGSEA. The CDR3 is made up of 12 amino acids. CDR3 in amino acids: CSVSVNYNEQFF. For the CDR3, the DNA is TGCAGCGTTAGCGTGAACTACAATGAGCAGTTCTTC.

The genes are TRBV7-2 and TRBJ2-7; D not certain. Trimming removed 2 bases at V and 6 bases at J, with 8 bases between. The CDR3 runs 12 residues. Germline V gives CDR1 SGHTA, CDR2 FQGNSA. CDR3 nucleotide sequence: TGTGCCAGCAGCTTATTTGTTAGCGAGCAGTACTTC. Its translation: CASSLFVSEQYF.

The rearrangement uses TRBV7-2 and TRBJ2-7, with TRBD2 matching 8 bases. CDR3 length: 14 amino acids. The ends lost 5 bases at V and 2 bases at J; junction bases unmatched: 5. The germline gives CDR1 SGHTA, CDR2 FQGNSA. The CDR3 nucleotides are TGTGCCAGCAGCCAACGGGGGGGCGCCTACGAGCAGTACTTC. Protein product: CASSQRGGAYEQYF.

This chain uses TRBV2 with TRBJ1-2; D not certain. This CDR3 comprises 12 residues. Trimming left V 1 base short and J 8 bases short, with 8 bases between. Germline V CDR1 and CDR2: SNHLY, FYNNEI. The CDR3 coding sequence is TGTGCCAGCAGTGAAGAGTCTCCCGGCTACACCTTC. It encodes CASSEESPGYTF.

This clone came up once. V usage is TRBV20-1 and J usage is TRBJ2-7; no clear D gene. V was shortened by 4 bases and J by 1 base, with 5 bases between the two germline ends. CDR1 is DFQATT, CDR2 SNEGSKA, per germline (reference sequence). CDR3 length: 11 residues. The CDR3 bases are TGCAGTGCTATGGCGTCCTACGAGCAGTACTTC. This sequence encodes CSAMASYEQYF.

The CDR3 loop reads CASSIPDSGNTIYF. For the CDR3, the DNA is TGCGCCAGCAGCATACCGGACTCTGGAAACACCATATATTTT. The rearrangement links TRBV5-1 to TRBJ1-3; D is ambiguous. CDR1 and CDR2 (germline): SGHRS, YFSETQ. The CDR3 extends over 14 amino acids. The ends were cut back, 4 bases at V and 0 bases at J, with 8 bases in the middle.

In this sample, this clone turned up a few times. The chain is built from TRBV18 and TRBJ1-1; possibly TRBD1 for D (5 bases). Looked up from germline, CDR1 is KGHSH and CDR2 is LQKENI. The V end lost 2 bases, the J end lost 1 base, and 5 bases lay between the germline ends. The CDR3 totals 13 residues. The chain's CDR3 is CASSPRGNTEAFF. CDR3 DNA sequence: TGTGCCAGCTCACCAAGGGGGAACACTGAAGCTTTCTTT.

The CDR3 here is CASSSGGQNEKLFF. Here the CDR3 DNA reads TGTGCCAGCAGCTCGGGGGGACAGAATGAAAAACTGTTTTTT. This sequence joins TRBV5-4 and TRBJ1-4; 7 nucleotides line up with TRBD1. J gave up 5 bases and V 3 bases, and 4 bases lay outside the gene matches. Germline loops: CDR1 SGHNT, CDR2 YYREEE (reference sequence). The CDR3 totals 14 residues.

The chain couples TRBV28 to TRBJ1-4; the D gene is possibly TRBD1 (5 bases). V lost 6 bases, J lost 5 bases, and 16 bases lay in between. Per germline, CDR1 MDHEN and CDR2 SYDVKM. CDR3 length: 15 residues. Here the CDR3 DNA reads TGTGCCAGCAGCTACCTGGGGGAGGGGAATGAAAAACTGTTTTTT. Translation gives CASSYLGEGNEKLFF.

V gene TRBV11-2 combines with J gene TRBJ2-5, with TRBD1 as a possible D gene (5 bases). V was clipped by 5 bases and J by 2 bases, with 18 bases between them. Germline V lookup: CDR1 SGHAT, CDR2 FQNNGV. The CDR3 sequence is 16 residues long. The CDR3 loop is CASSPETGLPQETQYF. CDR3 in DNA: TGTGCCAGCAGCCCAGAAACAGGTCTACCTCAAGAGACCCAGTACTTC.

V and J are TRBV27 and TRBJ1-2; D is uncertain. The CDR3 is 14 amino acids. Per germline, CDR1 MNHEY and CDR2 SMNVEV (reference sequence). V lost 5 bases to trimming and J lost 4 bases, with 14 bases between them. The CDR3 nucleotides are TGTGCCAGCAGTCCATCCCCACGGGGCTATGGCTACACCTTC. Protein: CASSPSPRGYGYTF.

This clone was observed a single time. V and J are TRBV4-3 and TRBJ1-4; weak D call: TRBD1 (6 bases). This CDR3 has 16 amino acids. The V end lost 4 bases, the J end lost 7 bases, and 19 bases lay between the germline ends. CDR1 and CDR2 (germline): LGHNA, YSLEER. CDR3 sequence reads: CASSRGQPGLREKLFF. The CDR3 DNA reads as TGCGCCAGCAGCCGAGGACAGCCCGGCCTTCGTGAAAAACTGTTTTTT.

V and J are TRBV30 and TRBJ2-7; 9 bases map to TRBD2. The V and J ends lost 2 bases and 0 bases, in that order; junction bases with no gene match: 5. CDR1 and CDR2 (germline): GTSNPN, SVGIG (reference sequence). There are 15 residues in the CDR3. The CDR3, as DNA: TGTGCCTGGAGTCTTGGCGGGGGGGACTCCTACGAGCAGTACTTC. Translation: CAWSLGGGDSYEQYF.

CDR3 sequence reads: CASSWSPNTGELFF. CDR3 DNA: TGTGCCAGCAGTTGGAGTCCGAACACCGGGGAGCTGTTTTTT. The chain has TRBV28 and TRBJ2-2; D not resolved. CDR1 is MDHEN, CDR2 SYDVKM, per germline. The CDR3 extends over 14 amino acids. V lost 4 bases to trimming and J lost 0 bases, with 6 bases between them.

In this sample, this clone turned up a few times. The chain recombines TRBV7-9 with TRBJ2-6; 7 positions agree with TRBD1. Per the germline V gene, CDR1 is SEHNR and CDR2 is FQNEAQ (reference sequence). The CDR3 length is 19 residues. V dropped 5 bases and J dropped 0; count of bases not matched to a gene: 13. CDR3 sequence: CASSPPPGQLNSGANVLTF. CDR3 DNA: TGTGCCAGCAGCCCCCCCCCGGGACAGCTAAACTCTGGGGCCAACGTCCTGACTTTC.